The rows below give T cell receptor beta chains drawn from one sample of a study of blood T cell repertoires in COVID-19. Profiling relied on immunoSEQ multiplex PCR, and the TCRdb table lists in-frame clones only, not all of them. Of 170,000 or so clones listed, about 80% were seen once; the top ten hold 1.5%. The sequencing input was peripheral blood. Source of these receptors: a human donor in a cohort sampled during active COVID-19. CDR3s include the opening cysteine and the closing phenylalanine or tryptophan. Part of the rows lack a size; the others show once, few, many or a class for expanded clones.

clone_size	v_call	j_call	cdr3_aa
.	TRBV5-1	TRBJ2-2	CASSPGLAASLNTGELFF
.	TRBV15	TRBJ1-3	CATSRDSRASSGNTIYF
once	TRBV2	TRBJ1-1	CASSVQGQGTEAFF
.	TRBV19	TRBJ2-1	CASSLGLAVSEQFF
few	TRBV29-1	TRBJ1-2	CSVEGQGNYGYTF
once	TRBV7-9	TRBJ2-1	CASSGPVQGTDEQFF
once	TRBV19	TRBJ1-5	CASSIGGTASKPQHF
.	TRBV18	TRBJ1-4	CASSPIDRLGEKLFF
.	TRBV5-6	TRBJ2-5	CASSVDPGETQYF
.	TRBV19	TRBJ1-1	CASSTGGVTEAFF
.	TRBV24-1	TRBJ1-3	CANRGTYGSGNTIYF
few	TRBV6-4	TRBJ2-1	CASSDLPGRTYNEQFF
.	TRBV5-1	TRBJ1-2	CASSPGQANYGYTF
.	TRBV19	TRBJ2-7	CASTNSGGAYEQYF
.	TRBV28	TRBJ1-2	CASRTGSNYGYTF
.	TRBV28	TRBJ2-7	CASREQGKGSYEQYF
.	TRBV4-2	TRBJ2-7	CASSQLAEQYF
once	TRBV7-8	TRBJ1-2	CASSLGTGGVYGYTF
.	TRBV28	TRBJ2-7	CASTTGGFAYREQYF
.	TRBV7-8	TRBJ2-3	CASSLIGQTDTQYF
.	TRBV28	TRBJ1-2	CASSLLSDNWHTF
few	TRBV19	TRBJ1-1	CASSIATNTEAFF
.	TRBV10-3	TRBJ2-2	CAISESRSGGNTGELFF
.	TRBV5-1	TRBJ2-7	CASSFAPDTRQPYEQYF
.	TRBV20-1	TRBJ2-5	CSASSSQETQYF
.	TRBV18	TRBJ1-1	CASSLQGVKGNTEAFF
.	TRBV3-1/TRBV3-2	TRBJ2-3	CASSCTPGLAGGPASTDTQYF
.	TRBV3-1/TRBV3-2	TRBJ1-4	CASSSRTGSGEKLFF
.	TRBV3-1/TRBV3-2	TRBJ2-6	CASSPGPLSGANVLTF
.	TRBV28	TRBJ1-4	CASSSGQLSTNEKLFF
.	TRBV6-6	TRBJ2-1	CASSTRDSQFF
.	TRBV12-3/TRBV12-4	TRBJ1-3	CATDEEGRNTIYF
few	TRBV11-1	TRBJ2-7	CASSPLSGQGYEQYF
.	TRBV19	TRBJ1-2	CASSSSQANYGYTF
.	TRBV9	TRBJ2-7	CASSTRTGRDEQYF
.	TRBV28	TRBJ1-4	CASSLLSLPTNEKLFF
.	TRBV20-1	TRBJ2-5	CRGTSGETQYF
.	TRBV18	TRBJ2-2	CASSQSDSSNTGELFF
few	TRBV9	TRBJ1-5	CASSVAGRSSNQPQHF
.	TRBV15	TRBJ1-3	CATSRDSGSGNTIYF
.	TRBV19	TRBJ1-5	CASSITARGSNQPQHF
.	TRBV28	TRBJ2-7	CASNQQGAPYEQYF
.	TRBV6-5	TRBJ2-7	CASSYSMSYEQYF
.	TRBV15	TRBJ2-7	CATSIATSYEQYF
.	TRBV7-2	TRBJ2-3	CASSLAGSGTDTQYF
.	TRBV3-1/TRBV3-2	TRBJ2-7	CASSQDGGRASYEQYF
.	TRBV5-6	TRBJ1-5	CASSFSYRENQPQHF
.	TRBV18	TRBJ1-4	CASSPGGSPTNEKLFF
.	TRBV28	TRBJ2-7	CASSFQDRDWNEQYF
.	TRBV3-1/TRBV3-2	TRBJ1-1	CASSRQGMGGNTEAFF
.	TRBV4-3	TRBJ2-5	CASSQGLAGQGSQETQYF